Below, one T cell receptor (beta chain) is given with its context. Sequenced by immunoSEQ multiplex PCR; TCRdb stores in-frame clones only, minus some. The data contain roughly 200,000 clones, about 78% of them seen just once; the ten biggest clones take up 4.5% to 7%. This sample stems from a study of blood T cell repertoires in COVID-19. Looking at the study overall: Sample material is recorded as cDNA or gDNA derived from T cells, B-cell-depleted T cells, or PBMCs.

V was clipped by 4 bases and J by 7 bases; unmatched bases: 9. The CDR3 is made up of 15 amino acids. Germline loops: CDR1 SGDLS, CDR2 YYNGEE. Sequenced: peripheral blood. The chain has TRBV9 and TRBJ2-1; 9 bases are a match to TRBD2. This sequence originates from a woman in her 70s with acute or convalescent COVID-19. CDR3 in amino acids: CASSSTSGPQNEQFF. The DNA of the CDR3 is TGTGCCAGCAGCTCCACTAGCGGGCCACAAAATGAGCAGTTCTTC.